This T cell receptor beta chain was sequenced during a study of OX40 agonist ivuxolimab in advanced cancers. Study summary: Cancers in dose escalation were hepatocellular, melanoma, renal cell and head and neck. Age averaged about 60 years (range about 23 to 80), and about 86% were male. Two patients with cutaneous melanoma and one with hepatocellular carcinoma, three in total, showed partial responses.

This clone occurred once. Only in-frame clones appear in the TCRdb table, and some are missing; sequencing was by immunoSEQ multiplex PCR. Among more than 65,000 clones listed, roughly 84% were seen once. This CDR3 has 14 amino acids. The germline V gene has CDR1 SGHRS and CDR2 YFSETQ. With V trimmed by 4 bases and J by 4 bases, 4 bases remained unmatched. V and J are TRBV5-1 and TRBJ2-7, with 11 bases lining up with TRBD1. The sequence came from an adult with an advanced solid tumor such as melanoma, head and neck, liver or kidney cancer. The sample here was CD4+ or CD8+ T cells sorted from blood, taken in a trial of the OX40 agonist ivuxolimab. The CDR3 region has the DNA TGCGCCAGCAGCCTCGGGACAGGGGGGTACGAGCAGTACTTC. Residues: CASSLGTGGYEQYF.